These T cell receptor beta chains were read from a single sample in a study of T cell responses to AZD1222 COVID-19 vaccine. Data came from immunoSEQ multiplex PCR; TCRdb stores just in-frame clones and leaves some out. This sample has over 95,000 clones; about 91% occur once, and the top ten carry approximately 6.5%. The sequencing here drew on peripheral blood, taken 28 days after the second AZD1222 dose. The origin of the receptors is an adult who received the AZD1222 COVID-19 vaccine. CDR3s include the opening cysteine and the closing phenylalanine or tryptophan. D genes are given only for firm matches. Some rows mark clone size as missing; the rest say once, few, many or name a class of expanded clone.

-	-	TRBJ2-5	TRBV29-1	TGCAGCGTTGAAGAGAGTTACAGCGGCGGGGAGACCCAGTACTTC	CSVEESYSGGETQYF
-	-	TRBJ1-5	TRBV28	TGTGCCAGCAGGGATAGTCAAATGCTCAATCAGCCCCAGCATTTT	CASRDSQMLNQPQHF
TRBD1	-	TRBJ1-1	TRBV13	TGTGCCAGCAGCTCGACAGGGTATTTGTTTGACACTGAAGCTTTCTTT	CASSSTGYLFDTEAFF
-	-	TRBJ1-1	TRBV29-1	TGCAGCGTTGAGGGACTTCCGGGAGCCAACACTGAAGCTTTCTTT	CSVEGLPGANTEAFF
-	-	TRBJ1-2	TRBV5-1	TGCGCCAGCAGCTCGGACGGGGCTAACTATGGCTACACCTTC	CASSSDGANYGYTF
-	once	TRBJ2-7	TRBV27	TGTGCCAGCAGTCCATCGGGACAATCGTACTACGAGCAGTACTTC	CASSPSGQSYYEQYF
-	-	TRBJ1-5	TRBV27	TGTGCCAGCAGCCTTCCGGGACAGCCCCAGCATTTT	CASSLPGQPQHF
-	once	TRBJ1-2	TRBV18	TGTGCCAGCTCACCCAGGTCCGGTGGCTACACCTTC	CASSPRSGGYTF
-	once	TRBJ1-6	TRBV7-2	TGTGCCAGCAGCTTAGTCTCGACAATTTGGAGCTCCTATAATTCACCCCTCCACTTT	CASSLVSTIWSSYNSPLHF
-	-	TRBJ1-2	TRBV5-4	TGTGCCAGCAGAAAGGACAGTTCAGGGAACTATGGCTACACCTTC	CASRKDSSGNYGYTF
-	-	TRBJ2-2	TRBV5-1	TGCGCCAGCAGCTTCACGGGGTTAAACACCGGGGAGCTGTTTTTT	CASSFTGLNTGELFF
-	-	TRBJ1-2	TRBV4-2	TGTGCCAGCAGCCAAGCACGGGGCAAGACTAACTATGGCTACACCTTC	CASSQARGKTNYGYTF
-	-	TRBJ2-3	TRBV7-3	TGTGCCAGCAGCTTATTTGCTTCAGCAGATACGCAGTATTTT	CASSLFASADTQYF
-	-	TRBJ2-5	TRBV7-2	TGTGCCAGCAGCCAGGGGGGACAGACCAAAGAGACCCAGTACTTC	CASSQGGQTKETQYF
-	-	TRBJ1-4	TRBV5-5	TGTGCCAGCAGCAACCTGAGGGGCTTTAATGAAAAACTGTTTTTT	CASSNLRGFNEKLFF
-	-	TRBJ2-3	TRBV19	TGTGCCAGTAGTATAGCCAGGGGTGGAGATACGCAGTATTTT	CASSIARGGDTQYF
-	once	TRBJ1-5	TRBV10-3	TGTGCCATCAGTGAAGGGGGCAATCAGCCCCAGCATTTT	CAISEGGNQPQHF
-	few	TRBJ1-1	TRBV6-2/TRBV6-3	TGTGCCAGCAGTTACTCAGGTCGCCGGGTCACTGAAGCTTTCTTT	CASSYSGRRVTEAFF
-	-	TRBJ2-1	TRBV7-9	TGTGCCAGCAGCCTCAGCCATGAGCAGTTCTTC	CASSLSHEQFF
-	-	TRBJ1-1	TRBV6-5	TGTGCCAGCAGTTACTTGGGGGCTAACACTGAAGCTTTCTTT	CASSYLGANTEAFF
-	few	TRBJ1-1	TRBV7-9	TGTGCCAGCAGCTTAGCGTCGATATACCCGGTAGCTTTCTTT	CASSLASIYPVAFF
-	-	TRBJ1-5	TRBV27	TGTGCCAGCAGGCGAACAGAATTTGATCAGCCCCAGCATTTT	CASRRTEFDQPQHF
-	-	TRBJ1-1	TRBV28	TGTGCCAGCAGTGCCGGGGCGTACGGCACTGAAGCTTTCTTT	CASSAGAYGTEAFF
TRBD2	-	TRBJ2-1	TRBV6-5	TGTGCCAGCAGGGATGGACTAGGATCCTACAATGAGCAGTTCTTC	CASRDGLGSYNEQFF
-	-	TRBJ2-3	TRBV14	TGTGCCAGCAGCCAAAGCCTATCCACAGATACGCAGTATTTT	CASSQSLSTDTQYF
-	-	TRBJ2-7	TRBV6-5	TGTGCCAGCAGTTACAGGACAGAGAGCTACGAGCAGTACTTC	CASSYRTESYEQYF
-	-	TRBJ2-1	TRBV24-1	TGTGCCACCAGTGGGCCCTTCGGCAATGAGCAGTTCTTC	CATSGPFGNEQFF
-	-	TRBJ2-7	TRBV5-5	TGTGCCAGCAGCTTGGCGGAGTCCTACGAGCAGTACTTC	CASSLAESYEQYF
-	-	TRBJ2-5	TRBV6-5	TGTGCCGGTCGGGTGGGACACCAAGAGACCCAGTACTTC	CAGRVGHQETQYF
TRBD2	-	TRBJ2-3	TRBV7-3	TGTGCCAGCAGCTTAAGTCCCCTAGCGGGGGTAGATACGCAGTATTTT	CASSLSPLAGVDTQYF
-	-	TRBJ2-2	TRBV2	TGTGCCAGCAGGGGACCACCCCGTGCCACCGGGGAGCTGTTTTTT	CASRGPPRATGELFF
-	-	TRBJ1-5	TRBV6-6	TGTGCCAGCAGTTACGGGAGGCCCCAGCCCCAGCATTTT	CASSYGRPQPQHF
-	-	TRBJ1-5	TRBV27	TGTGCCAGCAGTTTTCGAGGGGTGCAGGGCCCCAATCAGCCCCAGCATTTT	CASSFRGVQGPNQPQHF
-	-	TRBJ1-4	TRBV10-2	TGCGCCAGCAGTTCCTTGCTGAGTGAAAAACTGTTTTTT	CASSSLLSEKLFF
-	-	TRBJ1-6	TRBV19	TGTGCCAGCACTATCGCAAACAATTCACCCCTCCACTTT	CASTIANNSPLHF
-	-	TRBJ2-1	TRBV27	TGTGCCAGCAGTTTATCTTTAGGGGGGGCAGGTGAGCAGTTCTTC	CASSLSLGGAGEQFF
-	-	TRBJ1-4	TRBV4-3	TGCGCCAGCAGCCAAGATGGCAGGAATAATGAAAAACTGTTTTTT	CASSQDGRNNEKLFF
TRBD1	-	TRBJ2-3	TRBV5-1	TGCGCCAGCAGCTTGGGTGGGACAGGTATCACAGATACGCAGTATTTT	CASSLGGTGITDTQYF
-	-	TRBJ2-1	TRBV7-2	TGTGCCAGCAGCTCCCTGGGGGACGGGCCGTTCTTC	CASSSLGDGPFF
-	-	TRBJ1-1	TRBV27	TGTGCCAGCAGTTTATACCGGGGGTACATGAACACTGAAGCTTTCTTT	CASSLYRGYMNTEAFF
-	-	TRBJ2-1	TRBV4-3	TGCGCCAGCAGCCTGAGACAGGTAGATGAGCAGTTCTTC	CASSLRQVDEQFF
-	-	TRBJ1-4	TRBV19	TGTGCCAGTAGTAAAACAGGGCAGGGGTTTGAAAAACTGTTTTTT	CASSKTGQGFEKLFF
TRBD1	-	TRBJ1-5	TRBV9	TGTGCCAGCAGCGGAACAGGGGAGATGTATCAGCCCCAGCATTTT	CASSGTGEMYQPQHF
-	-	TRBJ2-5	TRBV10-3	TGTGCCATCAGTGAGCGACAAGAGACCCAGTACTTC	CAISERQETQYF
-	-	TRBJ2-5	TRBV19	TGTGCCAGTAGTGATAGGGTGGCAGAGACCCAGTACTTC	CASSDRVAETQYF